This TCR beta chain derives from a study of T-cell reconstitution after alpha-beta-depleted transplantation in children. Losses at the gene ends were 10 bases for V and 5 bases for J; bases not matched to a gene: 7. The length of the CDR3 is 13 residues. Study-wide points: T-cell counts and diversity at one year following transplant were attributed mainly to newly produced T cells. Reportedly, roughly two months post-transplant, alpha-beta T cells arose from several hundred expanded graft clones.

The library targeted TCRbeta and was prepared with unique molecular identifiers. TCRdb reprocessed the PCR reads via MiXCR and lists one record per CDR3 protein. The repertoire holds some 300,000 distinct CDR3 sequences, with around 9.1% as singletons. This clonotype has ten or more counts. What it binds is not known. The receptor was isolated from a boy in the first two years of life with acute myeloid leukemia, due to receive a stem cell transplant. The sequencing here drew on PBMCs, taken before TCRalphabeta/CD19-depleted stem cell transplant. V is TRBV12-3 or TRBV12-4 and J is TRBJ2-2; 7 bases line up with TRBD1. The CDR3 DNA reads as TGTGCCACTCGACAGGGTGGGACCGGGGAGCTGTTTTTT. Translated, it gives CATRQGGTGELFF.